These 8 T cell receptor beta chains share one sample of origin, sequenced in a study of blood T cell repertoires in COVID-19 (dated by TCRdb to the early 2020s). Libraries came from the immunoSEQ multiplex PCR assay. TCRdb re-hosts the immuneACCESS table, in-frame sequences only. Its copies lack some clones; in the studies checked, an unresolved V gene accounts for under half of them, and the cause for the rest is not known. The sample profile shows approximately 90,000 clones; 65% to 80% of them were found once. The ten largest clones take up over 9% of the sample. Sequenced sample: peripheral blood. These receptors were collected from a man between 65 and 85 years old with acute or convalescent COVID-19.

The rearrangement links TRBV5-1 to TRBJ2-3; 8 nucleotides agree with TRBD1. The germline V gene encodes CDR1 SGHRS and CDR2 YFSETQ. The CDR3 consists of 17 residues. The ends lost 4 bases at V and 2 bases at J; junction bases unmatched: 12. The CDR3 loop reads CASSLGGDRRFTDTQYF. The CDR3 nucleotides read TGCGCCAGCAGCCTGGGTGGGGACAGGCGATTCACAGATACGCAGTATTTT.

The J gene is TRBJ1-5, the V gene TRBV28; a weak D match, TRBD1 (6 bases). Deletions cut 7 bases from V and 2 bases from J, with 18 bases between. Germline CDR1 reads MDHEN; CDR2 reads SYDVKM. The CDR3 length is 16 residues. The CDR3 protein is CASTHGGQFGNQPQHF. Written as DNA, the CDR3 is TGTGCCAGCACTCATGGTGGACAGTTCGGCAATCAGCCCCAGCATTTT.

The chain employs TRBV27 and TRBJ1-5; TRBD1 aligns across 7 bases. The germline V gene has CDR1 MNHEY and CDR2 SMNVEV (reference sequence). Trimming cost V 8 bases and J 2 bases; bases outside gene matches: 9. The CDR3 has 15 amino acids. For the CDR3, the DNA is TGTGCCAGCGGAAACAGGGGAAGGGGCAATCAGCCCCAGCATTTT. Protein sequence: CASGNRGRGNQPQHF.

The chain carries TRBV18 and TRBJ2-7, with 12 nucleotides matching TRBD2. Germline CDR1 KGHSH, CDR2 LQKENI. The CDR3 length is 14 residues. Trimming at V came to 2 bases and at J to 4 bases, leaving 0 bases not matched to a gene. In nucleotides, the CDR3 is TGTGCCAGCTCACCAACTAGCGGGGGGTACGAGCAGTACGTC. This codes for CASSPTSGGYEQYV.

This clone was counted only a few times. The chain joins TRBV9 to TRBJ1-4, with TRBD1 identical over 7 bases. The ends lost 3 bases at V and 0 bases at J; junction bases unmatched: 5. This CDR3 spans 16 amino acids. The V gene's germline CDR1 is SGDLS and CDR2 YYNGEE. The CDR3 DNA reads TGTGCCAGCAGCGGGGACAGAAAAGCAACTAATGAAAAACTGTTTTTT. Protein sequence: CASSGDRKATNEKLFF. The variable domain in full, with the rest retrieved from reference TRBV9 and TRBJ1-4, is DSGVTQTPKHLITATGQRVTLRCSPRSGDLSVYWYQQSLDQGLQFLIQYYNGEERAKGNILERFSAQQFPDLHSELNLSSLELGDSALYFCASSGDRKATNEKLFFGSGTQLSVL.

The DNA for the CDR3 is TGCGCCAGCTCCCCGGGAGGGAACACTGAAGCTTTCTTT. Protein: CASSPGGNTEAFF. The chain uses TRBV5-1 and TRBJ1-1; D call uncertain. Germline CDR1 SGHRS, CDR2 YFSETQ. V lost 7 bases, J lost 1 base, and 11 bases lay in between. There are 13 residues in the CDR3.

The DNA of the CDR3 is TGCGCCAGCGGAAGACAGGGTCATTCACCCCTCCACTTT. Its translation is CASGRQGHSPLHF. The chain is built from TRBV10-2 and TRBJ1-6, with 7 bases that match TRBD1. The length of the CDR3 is 13 residues. Germline CDR1 WSHSY, CDR2 SAAADI. V lost 8 bases to trimming and J lost 8 bases; unmatched junction nucleotides: 6.

The chain couples TRBV4-1 to TRBJ2-1; possible D gene TRBD2, 6 bases. This CDR3 has 14 amino acids. Trimming cost V 3 bases and J 6 bases, with 12 bases left between them. CDR1 and CDR2 from the germline V gene are MGHRA and YSYEKL. Here the CDR3 DNA reads TGCGCCAGCAGCCAGAAACGACTAGGCAATGAGCAGTTCTTC. Translation: CASSQKRLGNEQFF.